One and the same sample provided the 6 T cell receptor beta chains below, sequenced in a study of T cells in Graves' hyperthyroidism and ophthalmopathy. The investigators amplified TCR beta CDR3 regions from RNA transcripts. The HTBI primer set was used in a first-round RT-PCR of the TCR CDR3. TCRdb called the multiplex PCR reads again in MiXCR, with one record for every CDR3 protein. The table records under 650,000 distinct CDR3 sequences, under 20% of them present only once. The specimen was blood. These receptors all stem from a woman in her 30s with Graves' hyperthyroidism.

The rearrangement joins TRBV11-1 to TRBJ2-7; perhaps D is TRBD1 or TRBD2 (5 bases each). Between the trimmed V and J ends, which lost 2 bases and 2 bases, there was a span of 16 bases. Germline CDR1 and CDR2: SGHAT and FQDESV (reference sequence). This CDR3 has 16 amino acids. DNA of the CDR3: TGTGCCAGCAGCTTATACCCGGGACGCATCACCTACGAGCAGTACTTC. It codes for CASSLYPGRITYEQYF.

This clonotype was seen a single time. An end of the junction does not agree with germline; a read error may underlie this. The chain joins TRBV6-1 to TRBJ1-1; D gene unclear. The CDR3 is 12 residues long. Per germline, CDR1 MNHNS and CDR2 SASEGT. CDR3 region: CAISDGNTEAFF. Written as DNA, the CDR3 is TGTGCCATCAGTGACGGTAACACTGAAGCTTTCTTT.

As concerns this clonotype: A much larger clone differs from this one at a single base, so this may be a read error. This likely comes from a read error, as the CDR3 has no conserved phenylalanine or tryptophan at its end. The chain uses TRBV6-5 and TRBJ2-5; D gene uncertain. Between the trimmed V and J ends, which lost 0 bases and 2 bases, there was a span of 10 bases. This CDR3 comprises 15 residues. CDR1 is MNHEY, CDR2 SVGAGI, per germline. The CDR3 loop reads CASSYSKAAQETQYL. In DNA, the CDR3 is TGTGCCAGCAGTTACTCGAAGGCGGCGCAAGAGACCCAGTACCTC.

The chain employs TRBV9 and TRBJ2-7; 7 bases map to TRBD1. Germline CDR1 and CDR2: SGDLS and YYNGEE. The V and J ends lost 3 bases and 0 bases, in that order; junction bases with no gene match: 3. This CDR3 spans 14 amino acids. CDR3 sequence reads: CASSGQGYSYEQYF. CDR3 DNA sequence: TGTGCCAGCAGCGGACAGGGATACTCCTACGAGCAGTACTTC.

This clonotype was seen a handful of times. The rearrangement uses TRBV6-1 and TRBJ1-6; 8 nucleotides align to TRBD1. The CDR3 runs 15 residues. Trimming removed 2 bases from V and 10 bases from J; junction bases left unmatched: 7. In germline, CDR1 is MNHNS, CDR2 SASEGT. The CDR3, as DNA: TGTGCCAGCAGTGAATTGGACAGGGCGCGGTCACCCCTCCACTTT. Amino acid sequence: CASSELDRARSPLHF.

This clonotype was observed at least ten times. This chain uses TRBV2 with TRBJ1-1, with D perhaps matching TRBD1 (5 bases). The germline gives CDR1 SNHLY, CDR2 FYNNEI. The CDR3 extends over 13 amino acids. Trimming left V 5 bases short and J 7 bases short, with 14 bases between. The CDR3 here is CASSPLGPGEAFF. The DNA for the CDR3 is TGTGCCAGCAGTCCTCTGGGGCCGGGTGAAGCTTTCTTT. Supplemented by reference TRBV2 and TRBJ1-1, the full variable domain reads EPEVTQTPSHQVTQMGQEVILRCVPISNHLYFYWYRQILGQKVEFLVSFYNNEISEKSEIFDDQFSVERPDGSNFTLKIRSTKLEDSAMYFCASSPLGPGEAFFGQGTRLTVV.